A selection of T cell receptor beta chains follows, all from one sample in a study of blood T cell repertoires in COVID-19. Data came from immunoSEQ multiplex PCR; TCRdb stores just in-frame clones and leaves some out. The table shows a few hundred thousand clones, with approximately 87% occurring only once. The sample consisted of peripheral blood. All receptors derive from a man between 60 and 75 years old with acute or convalescent COVID-19. The CDR3 runs from the conserved cysteine through the conserved F or W. A D gene is named only where the DNA matches it firmly. Only part of the rows carry a size: once, few, many, or a class if the clone is expanded.

clone_size j_call d_call v_call cdr3_nt cdr3_aa
- TRBJ1-2 - TRBV7-2 TGTGCCAGCAGCTTAAGGGCAGGGGAAGGTGGCTACACCTTC CASSLRAGEGGYTF
- TRBJ1-1 - TRBV29-1 TGCAGCGTTGAAGTTGCCCAGGGCTGGGGCCCCACTGAAGCTTTCTTT CSVEVAQGWGPTEAFF
- TRBJ2-1 TRBD2 TRBV30 TGTGCCTGGAGTGCCGGGACTAATAACAATGAGCAGTTCTTC CAWSAGTNNNEQFF
- TRBJ2-7 TRBD1 TRBV9 TGTGCCAGCAGCGACAGGGGGGCCCTCGGCGGCGAGCAGTACTTC CASSDRGALGGEQYF
- TRBJ1-4 - TRBV10-3 TGTGCCATCACTGGTGACAGCGATGAAAAACTGTTTTTT CAITGDSDEKLFF
- TRBJ2-7 - TRBV7-8 TGTGCCAGCAGCCCTCGGAGGGCTAGCATTTACGAGCAGTACTTC CASSPRRASIYEQYF
- TRBJ1-2 - TRBV4-2 TGTGCCAGCAGCCAAGAAACCTCGGCGGAGGGTTACTATGGCTACACCTTC CASSQETSAEGYYGYTF
- TRBJ2-5 - TRBV12-5 TGTGCTAGTGGTTTTCTCCCCCCGTCTGAGACCCAGTACTTC CASGFLPPSETQYF
once TRBJ1-5 - TRBV30 TGTGCCTGGGGCACAGGGATTGTGGATCAGCCCCAGCATTTT CAWGTGIVDQPQHF
- TRBJ1-5 - TRBV24-1 TGTGCCACCAGTGAGACCGGGACTGTGAGCAATCAGCCCCAGCATTTT CATSETGTVSNQPQHF
- TRBJ1-2 TRBD1 TRBV28 TGTGCCAGCAGTTTTCCTACAGGGGGGTATGGCTACACCTTC CASSFPTGGYGYTF
- TRBJ2-1 TRBD2 TRBV9 TGTGCCAGCAGCCCCCGACTAGCGCAGAGCTCCTACAATGAGCAGTTCTTC CASSPRLAQSSYNEQFF
- TRBJ1-5 TRBD1 TRBV19 TGTGCCAGTAGTTGGGCACAGAGGGGGCGCAATCAGCCCCAGCATTTT CASSWAQRGRNQPQHF
- TRBJ2-2 - TRBV27 TGTGCCAGCACCTCGGGTACGGGATCCGGGGAGCTGTTTTTT CASTSGTGSGELFF
- TRBJ2-7 - TRBV7-9 TGTGCCAGCAGCTTAGCGGGGGGCTACGAGCAGTACTTC CASSLAGGYEQYF
- TRBJ1-4 TRBD1 TRBV6-2/TRBV6-3 TGTGCCAGCAGTTCTCCGGGACAGGGCGCCACCGGTGAAAAACTGTTTTTT CASSSPGQGATGEKLFF
- TRBJ1-5 - TRBV19 TGTGCCAGTAGTATCCTTAATCAGCCCCAGCATTTT CASSILNQPQHF
- TRBJ2-1 - TRBV19 TGTGCCAGTAGTATAGATAGTGCCCTTGTTGAGCAGTTCTTC CASSIDSALVEQFF
- TRBJ2-1 TRBD1 TRBV24-1 TGTGCCACCAGTGATTCGTCAGGGGGCCCCTACAATGAGCAGTTCTTC CATSDSSGGPYNEQFF
- TRBJ2-5 - TRBV28 TGTGCCAGCAGTTTACAGGGTGGGCAAGAGACCCAGTACTTC CASSLQGGQETQYF
once TRBJ1-1 - TRBV25-1 TGTGCCAGCACCCCAGGACGGGAGAACACTGAAGCTTTCTTT CASTPGRENTEAFF
- TRBJ1-2 - TRBV19 TGTGCCAGTAGTGCTATCACTAACCCTAGAGGCTACACCTTC CASSAITNPRGYTF
- TRBJ1-1 - TRBV5-1 TGCGCCAGCAGCTTGGCGGGGAACACTGAAGCTTTCTTT CASSLAGNTEAFF
- TRBJ2-3 TRBD1 TRBV7-9 TGTGCCAGCAGCAGACCCGGGACAGAAGGCACAGATACGCAGTATTTT CASSRPGTEGTDTQYF
- TRBJ2-7 - TRBV14 TGTGCCAGCAGCCCCTGGCGGAGTTACGAGCAGTACTTC CASSPWRSYEQYF
- TRBJ1-2 TRBD1 TRBV4-3 TGCGCCAGCAGCCAGGGTCCACAGGGGGCTCTACACTACACCTTC CASSQGPQGALHYTF
- TRBJ1-1 TRBD1 TRBV5-1 TGCGCCAGCAGCTTCGGACAGGGTCAGTACACTGAAGCTTTCTTT CASSFGQGQYTEAFF
once TRBJ2-2 - TRBV19 TGTGCCAGCCTACCACAGGGAGCGAACACCGGGGAGCTGTTTTTT CASLPQGANTGELFF
once TRBJ1-1 - TRBV6-2/TRBV6-3 TGTGCCAGCAGTTCCGAAACTGACAGGATCGAAAGGTCCACTGAAGCTTTCTTT CASSSETDRIERSTEAFF
- TRBJ2-3 TRBD2 TRBV24-1 TGTGCCACCAGTCATGGACTAGCGGGAGAGTCAGATACGCAGTATTTT CATSHGLAGESDTQYF
few TRBJ2-1 - TRBV9 TGTGCCAGCAGCGTAGAACAGGTCCCCTTGAATGAGCAGTTCTTC CASSVEQVPLNEQFF
- TRBJ2-2 - TRBV7-2 TGTGCCAGCAGCAGGACTCCCCGCACCGGGGAGCTGTTTTTT CASSRTPRTGELFF
- TRBJ1-4 TRBD1 TRBV10-3 TGTGCCAGTCAGGGGGCGCTTGGTGAAAAACTGTTTTTT CASQGALGEKLFF
- TRBJ1-1 TRBD1 TRBV30 TGTACCATTAACAGGGGCGAGAACACTGAAGCTTTCTTT CTINRGENTEAFF
once TRBJ2-5 TRBD2 TRBV11-1 TGTGCCAGCAGCTTGGGTCTAGCGGGGAAGACCCAGTACTTC CASSLGLAGKTQYF
- TRBJ1-1 TRBD1 TRBV4-1 TGCGCCAGCAGCCTTCGGACAGGTCAGAATGTGAACACTGAAGCTTTCTTT CASSLRTGQNVNTEAFF
- TRBJ2-1 TRBD2 TRBV9 TGTGCCAGCCGCGGGACTAGCGGGAAGAATGAGCAGTTCTTC CASRGTSGKNEQFF
- TRBJ2-7 - TRBV6-5 TGTGCCAGCGGGATCCAGTCCGGGACATACCACGAGCAGTACTTC CASGIQSGTYHEQYF
- TRBJ2-1 TRBD2 TRBV10-3 TGTGCCATCAACGCCGGGACTAGCGACAATGAGCAGTTCTTC CAINAGTSDNEQFF
- TRBJ2-7 TRBD2 TRBV19 TGTGCCACCCGGGGGGGGTACGAGCAGTACTTC CATRGGYEQYF
few TRBJ2-5 - TRBV18 TGTGCCAGCTCCCGAAGGGCCAGCGGCCAAGAGACCCAGTACTTC CASSRRASGQETQYF
- TRBJ2-1 - TRBV11-2 TGTGCCAGCACCCCTGCGGGGAACAATGAGCAGTTCTTC CASTPAGNNEQFF
once TRBJ2-3 - TRBV11-3 TGTGCCAGCAGCTTAGGGCAGAAGGGGGATACGCAGTATTTT CASSLGQKGDTQYF
- TRBJ2-5 TRBD1 TRBV5-5 TGTGCCAGCAGCGTACAGGGGGTCCAAGAGACCCAGTACTTC CASSVQGVQETQYF
- TRBJ2-7 TRBD2 TRBV7-9 TGTGCCAGCAGCTATACTAGCGCGCCGAGCTCCTACGAGCAGTACTTC CASSYTSAPSSYEQYF
once TRBJ2-7 - TRBV6-5 TGTGCCAGCAGGGGGGACTTAACCTACGAGCAGTACTTC CASRGDLTYEQYF
- TRBJ1-1 - TRBV9 TGTGCCAGCAGCACCCTGAATCGGGAGACTGAAGCTTTCTTT CASSTLNRETEAFF